Listed below are T cell receptor beta chains from one sample, sequenced in a study of breast tumors, draining lymph nodes, adjacent tissues. One entry per CDR3 protein results from TCRdb running MiXCR on the multiplex PCR reads. Of approximately 230,000 distinct CDR3 sequences in the sample, less than 35% are singletons; the top ten hold about 3.9%. Specimen: axillary lymph node tissue. These receptors were obtained from a female donor with breast cancer. Some clones in this sample may be carry-over from other donors' samples. Each CDR3 is given with its conserved first and last residue. Each record gives: J gene, D gene, clone size, V gene, CDR3 DNA, CDR3 protein. The D gene is left open where the match is weak. Only some rows state a clone size, as once, few, many or a class for expanded clones.

j_gene: TRBJ2-5
d_gene: TRBD2
abundance: many
v_gene: TRBV11-2
CDR3nt: TGTGCCAGCAGCTTTAGCGGGGGGCTATTCCAAGAGACCCAGTACTTC
CDR3aa: CASSFSGGLFQETQYF

j_gene: TRBJ2-5
d_gene: NA
abundance: NA
v_gene: TRBV5-1
CDR3nt: TGCGCCAGCAGCGAGGGAGGGGCAGGGGACTTGAAGACCCAGTACTTC
CDR3aa: CASSEGGAGDLKTQYF

j_gene: TRBJ2-5
d_gene: NA
abundance: NA
v_gene: TRBV2
CDR3nt: TGTGCCAGCATCGCGGGATCGAAAGAGACCCAGTACTTC
CDR3aa: CASIAGSKETQYF

j_gene: TRBJ2-7
d_gene: NA
abundance: NA
v_gene: TRBV11-2
CDR3nt: TGCGCCAGCAGCTTTGCGGGATCTGCCTACGAGCAGTACTTC
CDR3aa: CASSFAGSAYEQYF

j_gene: TRBJ2-2
d_gene: TRBD1
abundance: NA
v_gene: TRBV7-2
CDR3nt: TGTGCCAGCAGCTCAACAGGGGGCTACACCGGGGAGCTGTTTTTT
CDR3aa: CASSSTGGYTGELFF

j_gene: TRBJ2-7
d_gene: TRBD2
abundance: NA
v_gene: TRBV20-1
CDR3nt: TGCAGTGCTAGAGATCCGGCGGGAGAGTCGACCGAGCAGTACTTC
CDR3aa: CSARDPAGESTEQYF

j_gene: TRBJ2-1
d_gene: TRBD1
abundance: many
v_gene: TRBV19
CDR3nt: TGTGCCAGTAGTATAGGGTGGGACAGGGTAATAAATGAGCAGTTCTTC
CDR3aa: CASSIGWDRVINEQFF

j_gene: TRBJ1-4
d_gene: NA
abundance: NA
v_gene: TRBV19
CDR3nt: TGTGCCAGTAGTAATGGGGGCGGTGAAAAACTGTTTTTT
CDR3aa: CASSNGGGEKLFF

j_gene: TRBJ1-3
d_gene: NA
abundance: NA
v_gene: TRBV20-1
CDR3nt: TGCAGTGCTAGAGACCTAGCGGGAAGGGCTGGAAACACCATATATTTT
CDR3aa: CSARDLAGRAGNTIYF

j_gene: TRBJ2-1
d_gene: NA
abundance: many
v_gene: TRBV20-1
CDR3nt: TGCAGTGCCTCCACCGGGCTCGAGCAGTTCTTC
CDR3aa: CSASTGLEQFF

j_gene: TRBJ1-6
d_gene: NA
abundance: many
v_gene: TRBV6-1
CDR3nt: TGTGCCAGCAGTGAACTTCTTTCACCCCTCCACTTT
CDR3aa: CASSELLSPLHF

j_gene: TRBJ1-1
d_gene: TRBD1
abundance: NA
v_gene: TRBV10-3
CDR3nt: TGTGCCATCAGTCCAGGGGGCGAGGCTTTCTTT
CDR3aa: CAISPGGEAFF

j_gene: TRBJ1-6
d_gene: NA
abundance: many
v_gene: TRBV7-2
CDR3nt: TGTGCCAGCAGCGCCCGACTTGATTCACCCCTCCACTTT
CDR3aa: CASSARLDSPLHF

j_gene: TRBJ2-7
d_gene: NA
abundance: NA
v_gene: TRBV7-9
CDR3nt: TGTGCCAGCAGACCCACCGTTAGCGGCTCCTACGAGCAGTACTTC
CDR3aa: CASRPTVSGSYEQYF

j_gene: TRBJ1-3
d_gene: NA
abundance: once
v_gene: TRBV9
CDR3nt: TGTGCCAGCAGCGTCGCAGGGCCTGGAAACACCATATATTTT
CDR3aa: CASSVAGPGNTIYF

j_gene: TRBJ1-3
d_gene: TRBD1
abundance: few
v_gene: TRBV6-5
CDR3nt: TGTGCCAGCAGTTATCTCCGGACAGGGATTACTGGAAACACCATATATTTT
CDR3aa: CASSYLRTGITGNTIYF

j_gene: TRBJ2-7
d_gene: TRBD1
abundance: many
v_gene: TRBV11-2
CDR3nt: TGTGCCAGCAGCTTAGGGCAGGGGGCGTCCTACGAGCAGTACTTC
CDR3aa: CASSLGQGASYEQYF

j_gene: TRBJ2-7
d_gene: TRBD2
abundance: NA
v_gene: TRBV9
CDR3nt: TGTGCCAGCAGCCCCAGGGACTACTCCTACGAGCAGTCCTTC
CDR3aa: CASSPRDYSYEQSF

j_gene: TRBJ1-2
d_gene: NA
abundance: many
v_gene: TRBV2
CDR3nt: TGTGCCAGCAGCGCAGGGGCACAGGGCTACACCTTC
CDR3aa: CASSAGAQGYTF

j_gene: TRBJ1-5
d_gene: TRBD1
abundance: many
v_gene: TRBV19
CDR3nt: TGTGCCAGTAGTACGGGGCTACAGGGGAATCAGCCCCAGCATTTT
CDR3aa: CASSTGLQGNQPQHF

j_gene: TRBJ2-1
d_gene: TRBD2
abundance: many
v_gene: TRBV12-3/TRBV12-4
CDR3nt: TGTGCCAGCAGTTTAGGGACTAGCGGGAGCAATTGGGATGAGCAGTTCTTC
CDR3aa: CASSLGTSGSNWDEQFF